A single sample gave rise to the 27 T cell receptor beta chains below, sequenced in a study of T cell clonotyping in hematopoietic cell transplantation. Using immunoSEQ multiplex PCR, the repertoire was profiled, and TCRdb retains in-frame clones only, with some absent. The data hold about 11,000 clones, with more than 85% observed a single time. Sequences were obtained from peripheral blood mononuclear cells. The receptors here all came from a woman aged 50 to 65 in good health. Some clones in this sample may be carry-over from other donors' samples.

The chain recombines TRBV9 with TRBJ2-7, with D possibly being TRBD2 (6 bases). Germline values: CDR1 SGDLS, CDR2 YYNGEE. The CDR3 extends over 13 amino acids. Trimming took off 1 base at V and 4 bases at J, with 9 bases between the two ends. Written as DNA, the CDR3 is TGTGCCAGCAGCGTATACGGGGGTTACGAGCAGTACTTC. This gives the protein CASSVYGGYEQYF.

The chain has TRBV11-3 and TRBJ1-1; 9 bases fit TRBD1. V dropped 8 bases and J dropped 6; count of bases not matched to a gene: 7. The CDR3 sequence is 13 residues long. Germline V lookup: CDR1 SGHNT, CDR2 YENEEA. The DNA of the CDR3 is TGTGCCAGCGCTACAGGGGGCAGGGCTGAAGCTTTCTTT. Residues: CASATGGRAEAFF. Combining the CDR3 with reference TRBV11-3 and TRBJ1-1 gives the whole variable domain EAGVVQSPRYKIIEKKQPVAFWCNPISGHNTLYWYLQNLGQGPELLIRYENEEAVDDSQLPKDRFSAERLKGVDSTLKIQPAELGDSAVYLCASATGGRAEAFFGQGTRLTVV.

The DNA for the CDR3 is TGTGCCAGCAGCTCCGGACTAGCGGGGAAACGCTCCTACAATGAGCAGTTCTTC. Translating gives CASSSGLAGKRSYNEQFF. The gene calls are TRBV7-8 and TRBJ2-1; TRBD2 aligns across 12 bases. This CDR3 region has 18 residues. Germline CDR1 SGHVS, CDR2 FQNEAQ. J gave up 0 bases and V 4 bases, and 7 bases lay outside the gene matches.

V usage is TRBV6-4 and J usage is TRBJ2-2; D remains unclear. This CDR3 has 14 residues. The germline CDR1 and CDR2 sequences are MRHNA and SNTAGT. V lost 5 bases, J lost 1 base, and 8 bases lay in between. CDR3 DNA sequence: TGTGCCAGCAGTTCTGACTGGAACACCGGGGAGCTGTTTTTT. It encodes CASSSDWNTGELFF.

The chain links TRBV20-1 to TRBJ2-5; D may be TRBD2 (6 bases). The CDR3 runs 11 residues. Germline V gene lookup returns CDR1 DFQATT and CDR2 SNEGSKA (reference sequence). The ends were cut back, 7 bases at V and 5 bases at J, with 11 bases in the middle. The CDR3 DNA reads as TGCAGTGTCCTAAGCGGGGAGACCCAGTACTTC. Amino acids: CSVLSGETQYF.

V and J are TRBV7-8 and TRBJ2-2, with D possibly being TRBD1 or TRBD2 (5 bases each). Germline V gene data show CDR1 as SGHVS and CDR2 as FQNEAQ. Trimming shortened V by 2 bases and J by 1 base, and 14 bases separated the two germline ends. The CDR3 is made up of 17 amino acids. CDR3 bases: TGTGCCAGCAGCTTATTTTCGGGGCAAATGAACACCGGGGAGCTGTTTTTT. Translating gives CASSLFSGQMNTGELFF.

This clone has just a few counts. The chain is built from TRBV5-4 and TRBJ1-2; TRBD1 matches at 8 bases. The CDR3 covers 15 residues. The V gene's germline CDR1 is SGHNT and CDR2 YYREEE (reference sequence). V lost 4 bases and J lost 3; bases outside the gene matches: 8. The CDR3 region is CASSSGQGRYYGYTF. The CDR3 DNA sequence: TGTGCCAGCAGCAGTGGACAGGGACGGTACTATGGCTACACCTTC.

This chain joins TRBV2 and TRBJ2-6; 9 bases align to TRBD1. The J segment lost 1 base and the V segment lost 11 bases, leaving 9 bases of the junction unmatched. This CDR3 is 16 amino acids long. Germline CDR1 reads SNHLY; CDR2 reads FYNNEI. In DNA, the CDR3 is TGTGCCGGAAGACAGGGGGTCTCATCTGGGGCCAACGTCCTGACTTTC. Translating it yields CAGRQGVSSGANVLTF.

This sequence joins TRBV9 and TRBJ2-2; D uncertain. V shed 4 bases and J shed 6 bases, with 13 bases lying between them. Germline assignment: CDR1 SGDLS and CDR2 YYNGEE. This CDR3 is 14 amino acids long. CDR3 amino acids: CASSPYLAAGELFF. CDR3 DNA: TGTGCCAGCAGCCCCTATTTGGCAGCCGGGGAGCTGTTTTTT.

This rearrangement joins TRBV28 to TRBJ1-4; tentative D call: TRBD1 (5 bases). This CDR3 is built from 14 residues. The V gene lost 2 bases and the J gene lost 10 bases, with 14 bases spanning the gap. Looked up from germline, CDR1 is MDHEN and CDR2 is SYDVKM. The CDR3 loop is CASSLGQGRGKLFF. DNA of the CDR3: TGTGCCAGCAGTTTAGGGCAAGGAAGGGGAAAACTGTTTTTT.

The gene calls are TRBV6-1 and TRBJ1-2; no firm D call. Deletions cut 6 bases from V and 5 bases from J, with 13 bases between. The length of the CDR3 is 13 residues. Germline V gene data show CDR1 as MNHNS and CDR2 as SASEGT. CDR3 DNA: TGTGCCAGCAGCCTCCTATGGGAGTATGGCTACACCTTC. This translates into CASSLLWEYGYTF.

The chain recombines TRBV4-1 with TRBJ1-4; the D gene is possibly TRBD1 (6 bases). This CDR3 comprises 15 residues. V lost 7 bases, J lost 6 bases, and 18 bases lay in between. From germline, CDR1 is MGHRA and CDR2 YSYEKL. The CDR3 loop reads CASTKYGTKDEKLFF. The CDR3 bases are TGCGCCAGCACAAAATACGGGACAAAAGATGAAAAACTGTTTTTT.

This chain joins TRBV2 and TRBJ1-2; tentatively, D is TRBD1 (5 bases). V lost 2 bases to trimming and J lost 6 bases, with 19 bases between them. Germline loops: CDR1 SNHLY, CDR2 FYNNEI. The CDR3 has 16 amino acids. This chain's CDR3 is CASSEWAAPGRNGYTF. For the CDR3, the DNA is TGTGCCAGCAGTGAATGGGCGGCCCCGGGGCGGAATGGCTACACCTTC.

This chain joins TRBV7-2 and TRBJ1-1; tentative D call: TRBD1 (5 bases). The CDR3 has 16 amino acids. Trimming cost V 3 bases and J 5 bases, with 19 bases left between them. CDR1 and CDR2 from the germline V gene are SGHTA and FQGNSA. CDR3 in DNA: TGTGCCAGCAGCTTGGGGGACCGCACGGGGGGGACTGAAGCTTTCTTT. Its protein is CASSLGDRTGGTEAFF.

Comment on this clone: Sequence at one end of the junction differs from germline and may be a read error. The chain joins TRBV6-5 to TRBJ1-2; 7 bases map to TRBD1. In germline, CDR1 is MNHEY, CDR2 SVGAGI. This CDR3 contains 13 residues. The CDR3 DNA is TGTGCCAGCAGACCGACAGGGAACTCTGGCTACACCTTC. It yields the protein CASRPTGNSGYTF.

V usage is TRBV2 and J usage is TRBJ2-4, with a possible D match to TRBD2 (6 bases). Germline-derived CDR1 and CDR2 are SNHLY and FYNNEI. The CDR3 covers 13 residues. Trimming removed 6 bases at V and 6 bases at J, with 12 bases between. The chain's CDR3 is CASRAYGGNIQYF. The CDR3, as DNA: TGTGCCAGCAGGGCCTACGGGGGAAACATTCAGTACTTC.

This clone appeared a single time. This chain connects TRBV4-1 to TRBJ2-7; D unclear. Germline V gene lookup returns CDR1 MGHRA and CDR2 YSYEKL. The CDR3 covers 14 residues. The ends were cut back, 0 bases at V and 4 bases at J, with 10 bases in the middle. DNA for the CDR3: TGCGCCAGCAGCCAAGATCAGCCCAGGTACGAGCAGTACTTC. This sequence encodes CASSQDQPRYEQYF.

This chain links TRBV5-5 with TRBJ1-5; unclear D gene. V was cut by 0 bases and J by 4 bases, with 11 bases left in between. The CDR3 runs to 15 residues. Germline CDR1 reads SGHKS; CDR2 reads YYEKEE (reference sequence). In DNA form, the CDR3 reads TGTGCCAGCAGCTTGGAACCGGGAGTAAATCAGCCCCAGCATTTT. As protein: CASSLEPGVNQPQHF.

The chain couples TRBV2 to TRBJ2-7; 9 positions agree with TRBD1. Germline CDR1 and CDR2: SNHLY and FYNNEI. CDR3 length equals 14 residues. The J segment lost 4 bases and the V segment lost 4 bases, leaving 5 bases of the junction unmatched. The CDR3 protein is CASSVGTGSYEQYF. DNA of the CDR3: TGTGCCAGCAGTGTTGGGACAGGGTCTTACGAGCAGTACTTC.

V usage is TRBV2 and J usage is TRBJ2-2; D is unresolved. CDR1 and CDR2 from the germline V gene are SNHLY and FYNNEI. V was trimmed by 2 bases and J by 1 base, leaving 2 bases between them. CDR3 length equals 13 residues. The CDR3 region has the DNA TGTGCCAGCAGTGAACAGAACACCGGGGAGCTGTTTTTT. Protein sequence: CASSEQNTGELFF.

The V call is TRBV11-2, the J call TRBJ1-2; maybe TRBD1 (5 bases). The germline V gene has CDR1 SGHAT and CDR2 FQNNGV. This CDR3 region has 15 residues. Trimming cost V 0 bases and J 5 bases, with 13 bases left between them. CDR3 amino acids: CASSLESGGIYGYTF. The CDR3 region has the DNA TGTGCCAGCAGCTTAGAGTCGGGGGGGATTTATGGCTACACCTTC.

This rearrangement joins TRBV28 to TRBJ2-7; no clear D. Germline values: CDR1 MDHEN, CDR2 SYDVKM. This CDR3 contains 14 residues. Trimming left V 5 bases short and J 3 bases short, with 14 bases between. CDR3 DNA sequence: TGTGCCAGCAGTCCCCACGGTAGAAACTACGAGCAGTACTTC. It specifies CASSPHGRNYEQYF.

V gene TRBV5-4 combines with J gene TRBJ1-1, with no clear D. The CDR3 loop spans 14 amino acids. Germline V gene data show CDR1 as SGHNT and CDR2 as YYREEE (reference sequence). V was cut by 0 bases and J by 4 bases, with 10 bases left in between. The CDR3 sequence: CASSLDRSSTEAFF. The CDR3 DNA reads as TGTGCCAGCAGCTTGGACAGATCAAGCACTGAAGCTTTCTTT.

For the CDR3, the DNA is TGTGCCAGCAGCTCAGGGGTTCGGAATGGCTACACCTTC. Encoded protein: CASSSGVRNGYTF. This chain uses TRBV11-1 with TRBJ1-2; weak D call: TRBD1 (6 bases). CDR3 length equals 13 residues. The V gene's germline CDR1 is SGHAT and CDR2 FQDESV (reference sequence). V was shortened by 4 bases and J by 6 bases, with 12 bases between the two germline ends.

The J gene is TRBJ1-2, the V gene TRBV28; D not certain. Germline CDR1 is MDHEN and CDR2 is SYDVKM. The V end lost 3 bases, the J end lost 4 bases, and 9 bases lay between the germline ends. The CDR3 consists of 13 residues. This CDR3 reads CASSLSAAYGYTF. The CDR3 DNA reads TGTGCCAGCAGTTTGTCGGCAGCCTATGGCTACACCTTC.

A few counts support this clone. The chain couples TRBV2 to TRBJ2-2; D might be TRBD1 or TRBD2, each matching 7 bases. The CDR3 spans 16 residues. Between the trimmed V and J ends, which lost 2 bases and 6 bases, there was a span of 16 bases. Germline-derived CDR1 and CDR2 are SNHLY and FYNNEI. The CDR3, as DNA: TGTGCCAGCAGTGAACGCCGGCAGGGGGGGGCCGGGGAGCTGTTTTTT. Its protein product is CASSERRQGGAGELFF.

V is TRBV4-2 and J is TRBJ1-4; maybe TRBD1 (6 bases). CDR1 is LGHNA and CDR2 is YNFKEQ in the germline V gene. V lost 1 base, J lost 8 bases, and 11 bases lay in between. This CDR3 spans 14 amino acids. The CDR3 sequence: CASSQGTAIEKLFF. The CDR3 DNA sequence: TGTGCCAGCAGCCAAGGGACAGCAATAGAAAAACTGTTTTTT.